The 29 T cell receptor beta chains in this list originate from one sample, sequenced in a study of T cells in localized non-small cell lung cancer. The repertoire was sequenced with immunoSEQ multiplex PCR; TCRdb's copy has only in-frame clones and lacks some. The sample carries 40,000 to 50,000 clones, about nine tenths recorded once. The source was peripheral blood, collected before any cancer treatment. The receptors shown here come from a female donor older than 55 with stage I squamous cell lung carcinoma.

This clone was seen once. This chain joins TRBV5-1 and TRBJ2-7, with TRBD2 matching over 7 bases. The CDR3 is 14 amino acids. The germline CDR1 and CDR2 sequences are SGHRS and YFSETQ. J gave up 6 bases and V 0 bases, and 6 bases lay outside the gene matches. The CDR3 nucleotides are TGCGCCAGCAGCTTGGAGGGAGGGCTGGGCGAGCAGTACTTC. Amino acids: CASSLEGGLGEQYF.

The chain has TRBV15 and TRBJ2-1, with D possibly being TRBD2 (6 bases). With 0 bases removed from V and 5 bases from J, the gap between germline ends came to 8 bases. The CDR3 sequence is 14 residues long. From germline, CDR1 is LNHNV and CDR2 YYDKDF (reference sequence). Written as DNA, the CDR3 is TGTGCCACCAGCAGAGAACTAGCTCACAATGAGCAGTTCTTC. This sequence encodes CATSRELAHNEQFF.

The chain recombines TRBV30 with TRBJ1-1; D gene uncertain. The CDR3 has 14 amino acids. From germline, CDR1 is GTSNPN and CDR2 SVGIG (reference sequence). Trimming left V 3 bases short and J 1 base short, with 12 bases between. CDR3 sequence reads: CAWRRAESNTEAFF. CDR3 nucleotide sequence: TGTGCCTGGAGGAGAGCAGAGTCGAACACTGAAGCTTTCTTT. The full variable domain, in which reference TRBV30 and TRBJ1-1 provide the parts outside the CDR3, is SQTIHQWPATLVQPVGSPLSLECTVEGTSNPNLYWYRQAAGRGLQLLFYSVGIGQISSEVPQNLSASRPQDRQFILSSKKLLLSDSGFYLCAWRRAESNTEAFFGQGTRLTVV.

The J gene is TRBJ2-7, the V gene TRBV11-3; 7 bases align to TRBD2. V lost 1 base to trimming and J lost 5 bases; unmatched junction nucleotides: 2. The CDR3 loop spans 13 amino acids. Germline V CDR1 and CDR2: SGHNT, YENEEA. CDR3 sequence: CASSLGAGDEQYF. CDR3 nucleotide sequence: TGTGCCAGCAGCTTAGGGGCGGGGGACGAGCAGTACTTC.

The genes are TRBV5-6 and TRBJ2-2; TRBD2 might be the D (5 bases). Germline loops: CDR1 SGHDT, CDR2 YYEEEE. V was trimmed by 3 bases and J by 1 base, leaving 7 bases between them. The length of the CDR3 is 14 residues. The CDR3 sequence: CASSYGLNTGELFF. Written as DNA, the CDR3 is TGTGCCAGCAGCTACGGACTGAACACCGGGGAGCTGTTTTTT.

The rearrangement uses TRBV25-1 and TRBJ1-4; unclear D gene. Deletions cut 2 bases from V and 15 bases from J, with 16 bases between. The CDR3 spans 13 residues. The germline V gene has CDR1 MGHDK and CDR2 SYGVNS. For the CDR3, the DNA is TGTGCCAGCAGTGAAGAAGGAACAGCTCGGATGTTTTTT. This encodes CASSEEGTARMFF. The variable domain in full, completed from reference TRBV25-1 and TRBJ1-4, reads EADIYQTPRYLVIGTGKKITLECSQTMGHDKMYWYQQDPGMELHLIHYSYGVNSTEKGDLSSESTVSRIRTEHFPLTLESARPSHTSQYLCASSEEGTARMFFGSGTQLSVL.

The chain employs TRBV29-1 and TRBJ1-4, with D possibly being TRBD1 (5 bases). Trimming removed 5 bases from V and 7 bases from J, with 14 bases in between. Per the germline V gene, CDR1 is SQVTM and CDR2 is ANQGSEA. The CDR3 length is 13 residues. In DNA form, the CDR3 reads TGCAGCGTTCAAGGGCAGGGCCGTGAAAAACTGTTTTTT. Its translation: CSVQGQGREKLFF.

DNA for the CDR3: TGTGCCAGCAGTTACAGGGGTTGGACAGGCCCTAGTGAGCAGTACTTC. Its protein product is CASSYRGWTGPSEQYF. The chain links TRBV6-5 to TRBJ2-7; TRBD1 aligns across 7 bases. Germline trimming cut 2 bases from V and 7 bases from J; bases unmatched to any gene: 14. The CDR3 length is 16 residues. Germline values: CDR1 MNHEY, CDR2 SVGAGI.

The rearrangement links TRBV2 to TRBJ1-6; D uncertain. This CDR3 comprises 13 residues. The V end was cut by 3 bases, the J end by 7 bases, with 7 bases between. Germline V CDR1 and CDR2: SNHLY, FYNNEI. CDR3: CASSEQWNSPLHF. As DNA, the CDR3 is TGTGCCAGCAGTGAGCAGTGGAATTCACCCCTCCACTTT.

Remarks on this clone: One junction end does not reproduce the germline sequence, and a read error may be involved. The chain is built from TRBV6-5 and TRBJ2-1; D might be TRBD2 (5 bases). Per germline, CDR1 MNHEY and CDR2 SVGAGI. There are 16 residues in the CDR3. The CDR3 region has the DNA TGTGCCGGCAGTTTTGATTCGGTGGGGAGTGGTAATGAGCAGTTCTTC. This gives the protein CAGSFDSVGSGNEQFF.

The V and J genes are TRBV10-1 and TRBJ2-1; D ambiguous. CDR3 length equals 15 residues. The V gene lost 3 bases and the J gene lost 4 bases, with 13 bases spanning the gap. Germline lookup yields CDR1 WNHNN and CDR2 SYGVQD (reference sequence). In DNA form, the CDR3 reads TGCGCCAGCAGTGAAGAGCGACGGTCGTACAATGAGCAGTTCTTC. Residues: CASSEERRSYNEQFF.

This clone has only one observation. The chain carries TRBV5-6 and TRBJ2-3, with 8 bases identical to TRBD1. V shed 2 bases and J 1 base; nucleotides not matched to a gene: 6. The CDR3 has 16 residues. The germline V gene has CDR1 SGHDT and CDR2 YYEEEE. CDR3 sequence reads: CASSFMQGAGTDTQYF. CDR3 nucleotide sequence: TGTGCCAGCAGCTTCATGCAGGGGGCTGGCACAGATACGCAGTATTTT.

This clone was picked up one time. V is TRBV6-5 and J is TRBJ1-5; a weak D match, TRBD1 (6 bases). Trimming shortened V by 0 bases and J by 5 bases, and 8 bases separated the two germline ends. The CDR3 sequence is 14 residues long. Germline V gene data show CDR1 as MNHEY and CDR2 as SVGAGI. As DNA, the CDR3 is TGTGCCAGCAGTTACTCCACAGGGTATCAGCCCCAGCATTTT. It translates to CASSYSTGYQPQHF.

This rearrangement joins TRBV11-2 to TRBJ2-7; D unclear. Germline V gene data show CDR1 as SGHAT and CDR2 as FQNNGV. V lost 6 bases and J 3 bases, leaving 15 bases between the germline ends. This CDR3 is built from 14 residues. CDR3 sequence reads: CASRSKDGRYEQYF. CDR3 bases: TGTGCCAGCAGGTCGAAGGACGGTCGCTACGAGCAGTACTTC.

The chain has TRBV9 and TRBJ2-7, with 7 nucleotides matching TRBD2. The junction had 8 bases not matched to a gene; V was cut back by 4 bases and J by 4 bases. The germline CDR1 and CDR2 sequences are SGDLS and YYNGEE. The CDR3 contains 14 residues. The CDR3 is CASSPREGFYEQYF. The CDR3 DNA reads as TGTGCCAGCAGCCCGAGGGAGGGCTTTTACGAGCAGTACTTC.

The chain recombines TRBV15 with TRBJ1-5; tentatively, D is TRBD1 (6 bases). The germline V and J ends were trimmed by 3 bases and 4 bases, with 10 bases remaining between them. This CDR3 has 14 residues. The germline CDR1 and CDR2 sequences are LNHNV and YYDKDF (reference sequence). This CDR3 reads CATSSGQINQPQHF. The DNA for the CDR3 is TGTGCCACCAGCAGTGGACAGATAAATCAGCCCCAGCATTTT.

The rearrangement uses TRBV14 and TRBJ2-5, with D possibly matching TRBD1 (6 bases). The CDR3 runs 16 residues. Trimming pared 4 bases from V and 2 bases from J, leaving 17 bases between. The germline V gene has CDR1 SGHDN and CDR2 FVKESK. Written as DNA, the CDR3 is TGTGCCAGCAGCCCCTTTTTGATGGGGGCTCAAGAGACCCAGTACTTC. This gives the protein CASSPFLMGAQETQYF.

The CDR3 protein is CASSSPGEQGGIGYTF. CDR3 bases: TGCGCCAGCAGCTCCCCTGGGGAGCAGGGTGGGATTGGCTACACCTTC. This sequence joins TRBV5-1 and TRBJ1-2; TRBD1 might be the D (5 bases). The CDR3 totals 16 residues. Germline-derived CDR1 and CDR2 are SGHRS and YFSETQ. Trimming removed 3 bases at V and 7 bases at J, with 22 bases between.

This chain connects TRBV18 to TRBJ2-1, with D maybe TRBD1 (5 bases). There are 12 residues in the CDR3. Between the trimmed V and J ends, which lost 5 bases and 6 bases, there was a span of 8 bases. Germline-derived CDR1 and CDR2 are KGHSH and LQKENI. The CDR3 sequence is CASSYQGNEQFF. DNA of the CDR3: TGTGCCAGCTCATATCAGGGCAATGAGCAGTTCTTC.

This rearrangement joins TRBV7-9 to TRBJ2-1; TRBD2 aligns across 7 bases. J gave up 5 bases and V 0 bases, and 1 base lay outside the gene matches. The CDR3 loop spans 14 amino acids. CDR1 and CDR2 (germline): SEHNR, FQNEAQ (reference sequence). In nucleotides, the CDR3 is TGTGCCAGCAGCTTAGCGGGAGGGAACAATGAGCAGTTCTTC. Residues: CASSLAGGNNEQFF. The whole variable domain, remainder taken from reference TRBV7-9 and TRBJ2-1, is DTGVSQNPRHKITKRGQNVTFRCDPISEHNRLYWYRQTLGQGPEFLTYFQNEAQLEKSRLLSDRFSAERPKGSFSTLEIQRTEQGDSAMYLCASSLAGGNNEQFFGPGTRLTVL.

This clone was counted only a few times. The chain uses TRBV27 and TRBJ2-7; TRBD1 matches at 10 bases. The V and J ends lost 5 bases and 6 bases, in that order; junction bases with no gene match: 10. Germline loops: CDR1 MNHEY, CDR2 SMNVEV (reference sequence). The CDR3 extends over 15 amino acids. CDR3 sequence reads: CASSLAGTGAREQYF. In DNA, the CDR3 is TGTGCCAGCAGTCTCGCCGGGACAGGGGCTCGCGAGCAGTACTTC.

The chain recombines TRBV6-6 with TRBJ2-5, with a possible D match to TRBD1 (5 bases). V was pared by 7 bases and J by 3 bases, with 12 bases between. Germline CDR1 MNHNY, CDR2 SVGAGI (reference sequence). CDR3 size: 13 residues. The CDR3 reads CASTKGREETQYF. CDR3 DNA: TGTGCCAGCACCAAGGGCAGGGAAGAGACCCAGTACTTC.

This clone was seen a single time. The chain has TRBV19 and TRBJ1-4; D is unclear. V lost 6 bases and J lost 7, with 24 bases in between. CDR1 and CDR2 from the germline V gene are LNHDA and SQIVND (reference sequence). This CDR3 comprises 17 residues. The CDR3 loop is CASREAVFSLGIEKLFF. In DNA, the CDR3 is TGTGCCAGTAGGGAGGCTGTGTTTAGCCTAGGGATTGAAAAACTGTTTTTT.

This clone has a single count. Other nucleotide sequences in the sample specify the same CDR3. The chain recombines TRBV18 with TRBJ2-7; 11 bases agree with TRBD1. Trimming removed 3 bases from V and 2 bases from J; junction bases left unmatched: 3. This CDR3 has 15 amino acids. CDR1 and CDR2 from the germline V gene are KGHSH and LQKENI. CDR3 sequence reads: CASSPPGQGAYEQYF. The CDR3 DNA is TGTGCCAGCTCACCGCCGGGACAGGGGGCCTACGAGCAGTACTTC.

The chain combines TRBV5-6 with TRBJ2-5; TRBD1 agrees at 7 bases. The CDR3 length is 14 residues. V dropped 5 bases and J dropped 4; count of bases not matched to a gene: 8. Looked up from germline, CDR1 is SGHDT and CDR2 is YYEEEE. DNA for the CDR3: TGTGCCAGCAGTCCTAGGGGGCCTGGAGAGACCCAGTACTTC. Its translation is CASSPRGPGETQYF. Using reference TRBV5-6 and TRBJ2-5 for the parts outside the CDR3, the full variable domain is DAGVTQSPTHLIKTRGQQVTLRCSPKSGHDTVSWYQQALGQGPQFIFQYYEEEERQRGNFPDRFSGHQFPNYSSELNVNALLLGDSALYLCASSPRGPGETQYFGPGTRLLVL.

The gene calls are TRBV6-5 and TRBJ1-1, with D possibly matching TRBD1 (6 bases). The V end lost 6 bases, the J end lost 1 base, and 12 bases lay between the germline ends. Germline V CDR1 and CDR2: MNHEY, SVGAGI. CDR3 length equals 14 residues. As DNA, the CDR3 is TGTGCCAGCAGGCGGGACAACGCGAACACTGAAGCTTTCTTT. Its protein is CASRRDNANTEAFF.

In its sample, this clone was seen a few times. The chain is built from TRBV2 and TRBJ1-2; weak D call: TRBD1 (5 bases). V was clipped by 8 bases and J by 4 bases, with 11 bases between them. Germline CDR1 is SNHLY and CDR2 is FYNNEI. The CDR3 runs to 12 residues. The CDR3 loop reads CASGGESYGYTF. Here the CDR3 DNA reads TGTGCCAGCGGGGGAGAGAGCTATGGCTACACCTTC.

The chain couples TRBV5-5 to TRBJ2-1, with a tentative D call TRBD2 (5 bases). V gave up 2 bases and J gave up 7 bases, with 13 bases separating them. The CDR3 totals 14 residues. Germline CDR1 is SGHKS and CDR2 is YYEKEE (reference sequence). CDR3 region: CASSLDPGKNEQFF. The CDR3 nucleotides are TGTGCCAGCAGCTTAGATCCGGGGAAAAATGAGCAGTTCTTC.

This chain connects TRBV29-1 to TRBJ1-5; D gene ambiguous. Per the germline V gene, CDR1 is SQVTM and CDR2 is ANQGSEA. The CDR3 spans 12 residues. Trimming took 6 bases from V and 7 from J, leaving 13 bases between them. The CDR3 nucleotides are TGCAGCGTCGGGGAGGGCCGACAGCCCCAGCATTTT. Protein: CSVGEGRQPQHF.